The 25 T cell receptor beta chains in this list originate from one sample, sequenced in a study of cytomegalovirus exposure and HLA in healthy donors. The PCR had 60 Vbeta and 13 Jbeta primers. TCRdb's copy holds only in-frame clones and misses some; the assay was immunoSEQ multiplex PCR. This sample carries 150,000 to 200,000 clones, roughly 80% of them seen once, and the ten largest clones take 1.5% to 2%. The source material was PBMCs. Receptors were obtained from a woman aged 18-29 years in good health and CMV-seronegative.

CDR3 DNA: TGTGCCAGCAGTGAAGCCGGGAAGCACAATGAGCAGTTCTTC. This sequence encodes CASSEAGKHNEQFF. The chain joins TRBV6-1 to TRBJ2-1; tentatively, D is TRBD2 (5 bases). CDR3 size: 14 residues. Germline loops: CDR1 MNHNS, CDR2 SASEGT. Trimming cost V 0 bases and J 5 bases, with 8 bases left between them.

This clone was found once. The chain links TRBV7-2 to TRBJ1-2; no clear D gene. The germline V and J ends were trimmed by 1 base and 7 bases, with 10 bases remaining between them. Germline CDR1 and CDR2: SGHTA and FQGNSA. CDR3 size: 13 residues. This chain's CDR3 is CASSLDGLGGYTF. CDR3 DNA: TGTGCCAGCAGCTTAGATGGGCTGGGTGGCTACACCTTC. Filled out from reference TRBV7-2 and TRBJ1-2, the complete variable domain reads GAGVSQSPSNKVTEKGKDVELRCDPISGHTALYWYRQSLGQGLEFLIYFQGNSAPDKSGLPSDRFSAERTGGSVSTLTIQRTQQEDSAVYLCASSLDGLGGYTFGSGTRLTVV.

CDR3 loop: CASSSETGRDYGYTF. CDR3 in DNA: TGTGCCAGCAGCTCTGAGACAGGGAGAGACTATGGCTACACCTTC. V is TRBV11-2 and J is TRBJ1-2; 7 bases match TRBD1. The CDR3 length is 15 residues. Germline CDR1 and CDR2: SGHAT and FQNNGV. V lost 4 bases and J lost 3; bases outside the gene matches: 8.

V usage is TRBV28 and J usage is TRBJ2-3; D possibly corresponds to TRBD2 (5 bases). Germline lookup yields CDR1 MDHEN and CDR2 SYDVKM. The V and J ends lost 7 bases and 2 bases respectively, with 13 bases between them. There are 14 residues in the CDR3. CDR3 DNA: TGTGCCAGCACTTTCGAGCGGCTCACAGATACGCAGTATTTT. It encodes CASTFERLTDTQYF. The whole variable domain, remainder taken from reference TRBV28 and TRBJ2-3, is DVKVTQSSRYLVKRTGEKVFLECVQDMDHENMFWYRQDPGLGLRLIYFSYDVKMKEKGDIPEGYSVSREKKERFSLILESASTNQTSMYLCASTFERLTDTQYFGPGTRLTVL.

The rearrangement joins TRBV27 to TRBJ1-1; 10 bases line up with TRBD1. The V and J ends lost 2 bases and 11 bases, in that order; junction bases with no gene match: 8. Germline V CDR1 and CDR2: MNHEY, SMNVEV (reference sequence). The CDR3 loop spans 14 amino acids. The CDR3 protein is CASSLSFGTGEAFF. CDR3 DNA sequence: TGTGCCAGCAGTTTAAGTTTCGGGACAGGGGAGGCTTTCTTT.

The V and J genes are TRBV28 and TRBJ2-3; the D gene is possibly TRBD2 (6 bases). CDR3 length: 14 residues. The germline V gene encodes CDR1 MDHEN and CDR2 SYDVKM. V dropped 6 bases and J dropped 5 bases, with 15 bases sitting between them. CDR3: CASRGSGEGDTQYF. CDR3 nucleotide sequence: TGTGCCAGCAGGGGATCGGGAGAAGGAGATACGCAGTATTTT.

The CDR3 DNA is TGTGCCAGCAGCCATAGACAGGGACCAGCGGGAGATACGCAGTATTTT. This translates into CASSHRQGPAGDTQYF. The rearrangement joins TRBV4-2 to TRBJ2-3, with D perhaps TRBD1 (7 bases). Trimming removed 3 bases from V and 5 bases from J, with 18 bases in between. The germline V gene encodes CDR1 LGHNA and CDR2 YNFKEQ. The CDR3 totals 16 residues.

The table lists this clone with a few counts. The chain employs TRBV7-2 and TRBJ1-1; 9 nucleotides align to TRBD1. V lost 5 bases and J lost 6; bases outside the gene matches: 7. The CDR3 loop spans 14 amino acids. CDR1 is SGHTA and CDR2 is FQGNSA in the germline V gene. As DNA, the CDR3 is TGTGCCAGCAGCCTCGACAGGGGGAGTTCTGAAGCTTTCTTT. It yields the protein CASSLDRGSSEAFF.

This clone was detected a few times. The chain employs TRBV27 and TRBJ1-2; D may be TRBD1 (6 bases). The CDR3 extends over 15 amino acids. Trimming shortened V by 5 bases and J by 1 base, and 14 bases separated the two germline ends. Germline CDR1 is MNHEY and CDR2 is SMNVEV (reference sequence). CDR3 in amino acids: CASSEQGPLNYGYTF. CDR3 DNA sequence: TGTGCCAGCAGTGAACAGGGTCCCCTTAACTATGGCTACACCTTC.

The CDR3 protein is CASSEQGDYGYTF. In DNA, the CDR3 is TGTGCCAGCAGCGAACAGGGGGACTATGGCTACACCTTC. The chain links TRBV9 to TRBJ1-2, with 8 nucleotides matching TRBD1. CDR3 length: 13 amino acids. V was pared by 3 bases and J by 3 bases, with 1 base of the junction left unmatched. CDR1 is SGDLS, CDR2 YYNGEE, per germline. Using reference TRBV9 and TRBJ1-2 for the parts outside the CDR3, the full variable domain is DSGVTQTPKHLITATGQRVTLRCSPRSGDLSVYWYQQSLDQGLQFLIQYYNGEERAKGNILERFSAQQFPDLHSELNLSSLELGDSALYFCASSEQGDYGYTFGSGTRLTVV.

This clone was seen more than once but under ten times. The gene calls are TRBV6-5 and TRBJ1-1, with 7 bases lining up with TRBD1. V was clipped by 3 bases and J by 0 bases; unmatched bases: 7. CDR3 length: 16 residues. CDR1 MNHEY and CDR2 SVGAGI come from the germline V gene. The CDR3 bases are TGTGCCAGCAGTTATGGGACAGCGACGATGAACACTGAAGCTTTCTTT. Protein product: CASSYGTATMNTEAFF.

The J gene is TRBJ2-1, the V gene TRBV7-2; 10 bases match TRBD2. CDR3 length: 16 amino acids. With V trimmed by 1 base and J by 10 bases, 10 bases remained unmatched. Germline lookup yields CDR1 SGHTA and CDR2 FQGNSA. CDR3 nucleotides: TGTGCCAGCAGCTTAGGAATAGCGGGAGGAGTTAGGGAGCAGTTCTTC. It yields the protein CASSLGIAGGVREQFF.

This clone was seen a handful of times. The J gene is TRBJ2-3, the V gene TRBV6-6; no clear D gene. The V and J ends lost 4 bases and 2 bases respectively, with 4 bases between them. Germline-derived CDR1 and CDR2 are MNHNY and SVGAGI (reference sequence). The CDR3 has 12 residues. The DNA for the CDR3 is TGTGCCAGCAGTTCCCACACAGATACGCAGTATTTT. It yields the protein CASSSHTDTQYF.

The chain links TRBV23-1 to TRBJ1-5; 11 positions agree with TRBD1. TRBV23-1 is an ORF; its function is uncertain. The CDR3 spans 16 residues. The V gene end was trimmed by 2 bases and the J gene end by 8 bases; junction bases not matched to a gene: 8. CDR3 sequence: CASSQTGGQGEEPQHF. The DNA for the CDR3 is TGCGCCAGCAGTCAAACCGGGGGACAGGGGGAAGAGCCCCAGCATTTT.

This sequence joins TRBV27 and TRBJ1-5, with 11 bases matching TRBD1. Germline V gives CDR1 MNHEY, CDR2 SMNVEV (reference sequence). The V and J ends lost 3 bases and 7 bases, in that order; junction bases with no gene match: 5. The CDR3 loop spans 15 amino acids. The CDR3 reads CASSFGQGANQPQHF. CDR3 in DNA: TGTGCCAGCAGTTTCGGACAGGGGGCTAACCAGCCCCAGCATTTT.

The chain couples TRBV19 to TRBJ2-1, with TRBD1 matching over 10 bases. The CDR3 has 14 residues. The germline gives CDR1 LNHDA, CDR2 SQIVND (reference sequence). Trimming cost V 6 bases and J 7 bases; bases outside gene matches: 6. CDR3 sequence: CASSRDRGWNEQFF. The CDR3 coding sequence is TGTGCCAGTAGCCGGGACAGGGGATGGAATGAGCAGTTCTTC.

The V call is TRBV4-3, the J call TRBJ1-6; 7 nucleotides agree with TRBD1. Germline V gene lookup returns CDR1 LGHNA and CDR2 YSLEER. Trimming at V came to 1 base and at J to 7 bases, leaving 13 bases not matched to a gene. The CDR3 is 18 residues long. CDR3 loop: CASSQGVWGQSENSPLHF. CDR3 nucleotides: TGCGCCAGCAGCCAAGGGGTTTGGGGACAGTCCGAGAATTCACCCCTCCACTTT.

CDR3 DNA: TGTGCCAGCAGAGACCCTAGCGGGAGGAGATATACGCAGTATTTT. Protein sequence: CASRDPSGRRYTQYF. The J gene is TRBJ2-3, the V gene TRBV28, with 11 bases fitting TRBD2. Unmatched junction bases numbered 9, after V lost 6 bases and J lost 7 bases. This CDR3 is built from 15 residues. Looked up from germline, CDR1 is MDHEN and CDR2 is SYDVKM.

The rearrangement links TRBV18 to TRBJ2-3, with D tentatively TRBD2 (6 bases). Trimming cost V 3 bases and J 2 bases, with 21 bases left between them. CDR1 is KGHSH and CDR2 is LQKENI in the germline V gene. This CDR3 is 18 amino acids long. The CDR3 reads CASSPNNQRLASTDTQYF. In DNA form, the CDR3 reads TGTGCCAGCTCACCGAATAATCAGAGGCTAGCGTCCACAGATACGCAGTATTTT.

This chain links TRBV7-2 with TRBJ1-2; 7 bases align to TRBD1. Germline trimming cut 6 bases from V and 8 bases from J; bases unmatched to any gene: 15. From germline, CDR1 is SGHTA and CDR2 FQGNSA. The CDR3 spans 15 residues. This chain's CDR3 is CASSVTGTASTGYTF. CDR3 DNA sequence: TGTGCCAGCAGTGTCACCGGGACAGCCTCTACCGGCTACACCTTC.

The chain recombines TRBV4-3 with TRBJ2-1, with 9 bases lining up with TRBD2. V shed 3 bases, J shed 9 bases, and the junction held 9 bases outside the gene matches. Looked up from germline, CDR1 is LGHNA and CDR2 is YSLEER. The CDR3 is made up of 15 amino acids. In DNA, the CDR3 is TGCGCCAGCAGCCACCCGGGACTAGCTACGGGTGAGCAGTTCTTC. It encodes CASSHPGLATGEQFF.

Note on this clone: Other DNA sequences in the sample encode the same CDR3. The CDR3 protein is CASSRLAGSQETQYF. The CDR3 coding sequence is TGTGCCAGCAGCCGACTAGCGGGGTCCCAAGAGACCCAGTACTTC. The chain couples TRBV6-5 to TRBJ2-5; 11 bases map to TRBD2. The CDR3 consists of 15 residues. Trimming took 6 bases from V and 1 from J; bases not matched to a gene: 4. Germline V gene lookup returns CDR1 MNHEY and CDR2 SVGAGI.

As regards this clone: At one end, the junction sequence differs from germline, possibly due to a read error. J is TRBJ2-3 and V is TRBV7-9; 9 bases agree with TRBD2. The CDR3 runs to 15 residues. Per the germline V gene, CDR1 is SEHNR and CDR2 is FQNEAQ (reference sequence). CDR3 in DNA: TGTGCCAGCAGCCAGGGGACTAGCTCCACAGATACGCAGTCTTTT. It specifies CASSQGTSSTDTQSF.

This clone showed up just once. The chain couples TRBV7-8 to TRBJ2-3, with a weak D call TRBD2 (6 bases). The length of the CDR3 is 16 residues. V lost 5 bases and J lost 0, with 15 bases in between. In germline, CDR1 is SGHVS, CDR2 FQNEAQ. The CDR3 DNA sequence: TGTGCCAGCAGCATAAATGCCGGGAGTAGCACAGATACGCAGTATTTT. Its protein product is CASSINAGSSTDTQYF.

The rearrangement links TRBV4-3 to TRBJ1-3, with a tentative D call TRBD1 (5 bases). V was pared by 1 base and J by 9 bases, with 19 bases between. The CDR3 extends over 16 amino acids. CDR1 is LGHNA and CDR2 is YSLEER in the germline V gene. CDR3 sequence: CASSQVIRAPRGTIYF. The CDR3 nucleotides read TGCGCCAGCAGCCAAGTTATCAGGGCTCCAAGGGGCACCATATATTTT.